The 20 T cell receptor beta chains below were found in one sample sequenced in a study of Ad26.COV2.S vaccination and SARS-CoV-2 variants. TCRdb's copy holds only in-frame clones and misses some; the assay was immunoSEQ multiplex PCR. The sample yields about 480,000 clones, around 90% seen once. Treatment meaning: roughly 19 received Ad26.COV2.S at low or high dose, single or two shots; about 5 received placebo; per-sample allocation not given. After the first vaccine or placebo injection, samples were drawn on day 63. This specimen consisted of peripheral blood, obtained in a trial of Ad26.COV2.S vaccine versus placebo. Receptor source: a person between 18 and 65 years old who received the Ad26.COV2.S COVID-19 vaccine or a placebo.

V is TRBV7-3 and J is TRBJ2-2; 8 bases align to TRBD2. J was trimmed by 6 bases and V by 2 bases; bases with no gene match: 8. CDR1 and CDR2 (germline): SGHTA, FQGTGA. This CDR3 has 16 residues. CDR3 residues: CASSLSAGLGSGELFF. The CDR3 nucleotides are TGTGCCAGCAGCTTATCTGCGGGACTAGGTTCCGGGGAGCTGTTTTTT. Complete variable domain (other parts from reference TRBV7-3 and TRBJ2-2): GAGVSQTPSNKVTEKGKYVELRCDPISGHTALYWYRQSLGQGPEFLIYFQGTGAADDSGLPNDRFFAVRPEGSVSTLKIQRTERGDSAVYLCASSLSAGLGSGELFFGEGSRLTVL.

The genes are TRBV7-3 and TRBJ2-2; the match to TRBD2 covers 9 bases. The CDR3 contains 16 residues. V dropped 1 base and J dropped 7; count of bases not matched to a gene: 7. Germline V gene sequence: CDR1 SGHTA, CDR2 FQGTGA. CDR3 in amino acids: CASSLSSSGTGGELFF. The DNA of the CDR3 is TGTGCCAGCAGCTTAAGTTCTAGCGGGACGGGCGGGGAGCTGTTTTTT.

The chain employs TRBV6-1 and TRBJ1-5; D unresolved. This CDR3 contains 13 residues. Germline CDR1 reads MNHNS; CDR2 reads SASEGT. Deletions cut 3 bases from V and 4 bases from J, with 7 bases between. The CDR3 region has the DNA TGTGCCAGCAGTGACAGGCTGAATCAGCCCCAGCATTTT. Residues: CASSDRLNQPQHF.

The genes are TRBV18 and TRBJ1-2, with TRBD1 matching 7 bases. Trimming cost V 2 bases and J 5 bases; bases outside gene matches: 8. Germline V CDR1 and CDR2: KGHSH, LQKENI. The CDR3 covers 15 residues. The CDR3 loop reads CASSPTGTELYGYTF. CDR3 in DNA: TGTGCCAGCTCACCAACCGGGACAGAACTTTATGGCTACACCTTC. Complete variable domain (other parts from reference TRBV18 and TRBJ1-2): NAGVMQNPRHLVRRRGQEARLRCSPMKGHSHVYWYRQLPEEGLKFMVYLQKENIIDESGMPKERFSAEFPKEGPSILRIQQVVRGDSAAYFCASSPTGTELYGYTFGSGTRLTVV.

The chain recombines TRBV10-3 with TRBJ1-1, with 7 bases lining up with TRBD1. The CDR3 consists of 14 residues. V dropped 3 bases and J dropped 6; count of bases not matched to a gene: 7. The germline CDR1 and CDR2 sequences are ENHRY and SYGVKD. CDR3 sequence reads: CAISDSQGWAEAFF. In nucleotides, the CDR3 is TGTGCCATCAGTGACTCACAGGGGTGGGCTGAAGCTTTCTTT.

CDR3 amino acids: CASSLERGAYEQYF. The CDR3 DNA follows: TGCGCCAGCAGCTTGGAAAGGGGCGCCTACGAGCAGTACTTC. This sequence joins TRBV5-1 and TRBJ2-7; the D gene is possibly TRBD1 (5 bases). The germline CDR1 and CDR2 sequences are SGHRS and YFSETQ. The CDR3 has 14 residues. With 0 bases removed from V and 2 bases from J, the gap between germline ends came to 9 bases.

This chain uses TRBV7-9 with TRBJ2-7, with TRBD2 identical over 7 bases. The length of the CDR3 is 16 residues. Germline trimming cut 2 bases from V and 0 bases from J; bases unmatched to any gene: 7. Germline CDR1 is SEHNR and CDR2 is FQNEAQ (reference sequence). CDR3 DNA: TGTGCCAGCAGCTTAACGGGAGGTATAAGCTCCTACGAGCAGTACTTC. It yields the protein CASSLTGGISSYEQYF.

The chain uses TRBV3-1 (or the pseudogene TRBV3-2) and TRBJ1-4, with D possibly matching TRBD1 (6 bases). Germline V gives CDR1 LGHDT, CDR2 YNNKEL (reference sequence). The CDR3 runs 17 residues. V lost 1 base to trimming and J lost 8 bases, with 20 bases between them. CDR3 in amino acids: CASSQGSDRRVSEKLFF. The CDR3 nucleotides read TGTGCCAGCAGCCAAGGGTCCGACAGGAGGGTCTCAGAAAAACTGTTTTTT.

This rearrangement joins TRBV12-3 or TRBV12-4 to TRBJ2-7; D unclear. This CDR3 has 11 residues. V lost 8 bases and J 3 bases, leaving 8 bases between the germline ends. The CDR3 protein is CASGLLYEQYF. The DNA of the CDR3 is TGTGCCAGCGGCCTCCTCTACGAGCAGTACTTC.

Details on this clone: The sample carries other DNA sequences with the same CDR3. The V and J genes are TRBV27 and TRBJ2-7; no clear D gene. With 0 bases removed from V and 2 bases from J, the gap between germline ends came to 5 bases. The germline V gene encodes CDR1 MNHEY and CDR2 SMNVEV (reference sequence). The CDR3 covers 13 residues. CDR3 in DNA: TGTGCCAGCAGTTTATCCCCGACCTACGAGCAGTACTTC. It translates to CASSLSPTYEQYF.

The chain carries TRBV20-1 and TRBJ2-7; D gene ambiguous. This CDR3 contains 11 residues. Between the trimmed V and J ends, which lost 5 bases and 5 bases, there was a span of 10 bases. CDR1 and CDR2 from the germline V gene are DFQATT and SNEGSKA (reference sequence). CDR3 region: CSAVNRDEQYF. The CDR3 DNA follows: TGCAGTGCTGTAAATAGGGACGAGCAGTACTTC.

The chain has TRBV9 and TRBJ1-6, with 8 nucleotides matching TRBD1. The germline CDR1 and CDR2 sequences are SGDLS and YYNGEE. V dropped 0 bases and J dropped 5; count of bases not matched to a gene: 10. The CDR3 is 18 amino acids. This CDR3 is CASSVAPGGLGDNSPLHF. The CDR3 DNA follows: TGTGCCAGCAGCGTAGCTCCAGGGGGCCTCGGGGATAATTCACCCCTCCACTTT.

This rearrangement joins TRBV7-2 to TRBJ1-1; D may be TRBD1 (5 bases). The CDR3 contains 14 residues. The germline gives CDR1 SGHTA, CDR2 FQGNSA. Trimming shortened V by 6 bases and J by 7 bases, and 18 bases separated the two germline ends. The CDR3 is CASSLVRTGLEAFF. In nucleotides, the CDR3 is TGTGCCAGCAGTCTAGTCCGCACAGGACTTGAAGCTTTCTTT.

The rearrangement joins TRBV6-5 to TRBJ1-2; unclear D gene. Germline V gene lookup returns CDR1 MNHEY and CDR2 SVGAGI. The length of the CDR3 is 16 residues. V was cut by 4 bases and J by 4 bases, with 19 bases left in between. CDR3 DNA: TGTGCCAGCAGTTCACCGTCGGGCGGGCAGATCTATGGCTACACCTTC. It encodes CASSSPSGGQIYGYTF.

The chain has TRBV6-4 and TRBJ1-2; D is unresolved. V shed 6 bases and J shed 0 bases, with 14 bases lying between them. The CDR3 has 15 residues. Germline CDR1 is MRHNA and CDR2 is SNTAGT. CDR3 bases: TGTGCCAGCAGGGGGTCGGGTACTTCTAACTATGGCTACACCTTC. This codes for CASRGSGTSNYGYTF.

For this clone: This specimen includes other DNA sequences encoding the same CDR3. The V call is TRBV3-1 (or the pseudogene TRBV3-2), the J call TRBJ2-7, with 13 bases aligning to TRBD2. There are 14 residues in the CDR3. Per germline, CDR1 LGHDT and CDR2 YNNKEL (reference sequence). Trimming at V came to 4 bases and at J to 4 bases, leaving 1 base not matched to a gene. The CDR3 loop is CASSLGLAGYEQYF. In DNA, the CDR3 is TGTGCCAGCAGCCTGGGACTAGCGGGGTACGAGCAGTACTTC.

V gene TRBV6-1 combines with J gene TRBJ2-1; 9 bases align to TRBD1. The V gene end was trimmed by 4 bases and the J gene end by 3 bases; junction bases not matched to a gene: 16. This CDR3 comprises 19 residues. From germline, CDR1 is MNHNS and CDR2 SASEGT. In DNA, the CDR3 is TGTGCCAGCAGTGGTCTATCAGCACAGACAGGGGGTTTCTACAATGAGCAGTTCTTC. Translating it yields CASSGLSAQTGGFYNEQFF.

This chain connects TRBV29-1 to TRBJ2-7, with D perhaps matching TRBD2 (6 bases). The CDR3 covers 12 residues. Germline loops: CDR1 SQVTM, CDR2 ANQGSEA. Trimming pared 4 bases from V and 2 bases from J, leaving 9 bases between. DNA of the CDR3: TGCAGCGTTGGGGAGGTTACCTACGAGCAGTACTTC. It specifies CSVGEVTYEQYF.

The chain uses TRBV11-2 and TRBJ2-3, with 10 bases fitting TRBD2. Per germline, CDR1 SGHAT and CDR2 FQNNGV. This CDR3 region has 17 residues. With V trimmed by 2 bases and J by 4 bases, 9 bases remained unmatched. CDR3: CASSLTSGTLRADTQYF. The CDR3 nucleotides are TGTGCCAGCAGCTTAACTAGCGGGACCCTTCGCGCAGATACGCAGTATTTT.

A single count supports this clone. CDR3 loop: CASSGFWDRGHYGYTF. In DNA, the CDR3 is TGTGCCAGCAGCGGGTTTTGGGACAGGGGACACTATGGCTACACCTTC. The V call is TRBV13, the J call TRBJ1-2, with 10 nucleotides matching TRBD1. Germline CDR1 reads PRHDT; CDR2 reads FYEKMQ (reference sequence). The CDR3 loop spans 16 amino acids. The V segment lost 5 bases and the J segment 3 bases; nucleotides outside the gene matches: 9.